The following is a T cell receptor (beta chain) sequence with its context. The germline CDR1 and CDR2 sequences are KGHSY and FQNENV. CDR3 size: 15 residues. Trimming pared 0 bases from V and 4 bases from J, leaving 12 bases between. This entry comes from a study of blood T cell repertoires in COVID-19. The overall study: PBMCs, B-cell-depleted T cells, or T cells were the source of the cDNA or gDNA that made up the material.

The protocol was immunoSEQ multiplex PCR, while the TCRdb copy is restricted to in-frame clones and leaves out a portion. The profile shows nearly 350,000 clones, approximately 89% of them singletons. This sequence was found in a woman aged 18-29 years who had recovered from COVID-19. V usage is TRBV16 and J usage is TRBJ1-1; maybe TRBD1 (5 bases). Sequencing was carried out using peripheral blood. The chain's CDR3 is CASSQSIDRATEAFF. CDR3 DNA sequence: TGTGCCAGCAGCCAATCGATAGACAGAGCCACTGAAGCTTTCTTT.